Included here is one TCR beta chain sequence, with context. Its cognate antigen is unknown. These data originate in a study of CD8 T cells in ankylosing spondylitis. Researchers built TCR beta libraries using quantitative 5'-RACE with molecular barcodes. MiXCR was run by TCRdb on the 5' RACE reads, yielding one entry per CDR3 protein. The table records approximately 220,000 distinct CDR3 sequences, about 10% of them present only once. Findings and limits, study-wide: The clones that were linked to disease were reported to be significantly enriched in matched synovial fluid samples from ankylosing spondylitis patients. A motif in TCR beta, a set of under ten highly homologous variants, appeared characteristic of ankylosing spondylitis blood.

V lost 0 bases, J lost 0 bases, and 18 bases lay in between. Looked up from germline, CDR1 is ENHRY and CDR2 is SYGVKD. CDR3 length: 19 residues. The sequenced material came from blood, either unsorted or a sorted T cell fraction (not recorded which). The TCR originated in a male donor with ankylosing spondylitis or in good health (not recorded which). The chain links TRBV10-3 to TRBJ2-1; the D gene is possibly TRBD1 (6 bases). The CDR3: CAISESLSGTRSSYNEQFF. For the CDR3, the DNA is TGTGCCATCAGTGAGTCGTTGTCAGGGACAAGGAGCTCCTACAATGAGCAGTTCTTC.